This T cell receptor beta chain was obtained from a study of T cell repertoires in cytomegalovirus infection. On the study more broadly: Public TCR beta signature analysis indicated the presence of both CMV infection and matching HLA type.

Findings and caveats of the study: The ex vivo response showed dominance by HLA-C-restricted CMV-specific TCR beta clonotypes.

CDR3 length equals 17 residues. CDR1 and CDR2 (germline): SGHVS, FNYEAQ. V trimming: 3 bases; J trimming: 1 base; junction bases outside the gene matches: 10. This clonotype was counted only a few times. Its antigen remains unknown. Via MiXCR, TCRdb re-called the reads, giving one row per CDR3 protein. The sample consists of about 830,000 distinct CDR3 sequences, less than 35% of them appearing once. Here the sequenced sample was cultured CD8+ T cells from PBMCs, taken from culture after CMV antigen stimulation. The clonotype comes from a human donor in good health (CMV status not recorded). Some clones in this sample may be carry-over from other donors' samples. The chain employs TRBV7-6 and TRBJ2-3; the match to TRBD1 covers 7 bases. The CDR3 loop reads CASSLVGDSLGTDTQYF. CDR3 coding DNA: TGTGCCAGCAGCTTGGTAGGGGACAGCTTGGGCACAGATACGCAGTATTTT. The full variable domain, its missing parts supplied by reference TRBV7-6 and TRBJ2-3, is GAGVSQSPRYKVTKRGQDVALRCDPISGHVSLYWYRQALGQGPEFLTYFNYEAQQDKSGLPNDRFSAERPEGSISTLTIQRTEQRDSAMYRCASSLVGDSLGTDTQYFGPGTRLTVL.